Below, one TCR beta chain is given with its context. The germline gives CDR1 MGHRA, CDR2 YSYEKL. V gave up 0 bases and J gave up 0 bases, with 12 bases separating them. The CDR3 sequence is 17 residues long. Method: immunoSEQ multiplex PCR; TCRdb's copy keeps in-frame clones and lacks some. Among tens of thousands of clones listed, 80% to 90% were seen once. This sample stems from a study of OX40 agonist ivuxolimab in advanced cancers. Study details: The study treated patients with ivuxolimab, an agonistic anti-OX40 (CD134) antibody. Enrollees could have had prior anti-PD-1, anti-PD-L1 or anti-CTLA-4 therapy, which over 35% had received.

The source material was CD4+ or CD8+ T cells sorted from blood, sampled in a trial of the OX40 agonist ivuxolimab. This clonotype was obtained from an adult with an advanced solid tumor such as melanoma, head and neck, liver or kidney cancer. The chain has TRBV4-1 and TRBJ2-4; D unclear. The CDR3 is CASSQDLVEIAKNIQYF. Written as DNA, the CDR3 is TGCGCCAGCAGCCAAGATCTGGTGGAAATAGCCAAAAACATTCAGTACTTC.